The 5 T cell receptor beta chains listed next were all sequenced from one sample in a study of blood T cell repertoires in COVID-19. TCRdb's table, derived via immunoSEQ multiplex PCR, lists solely in-frame clones and lacks some. The sample yields about 120,000 clones, under 80% seen once. Sequenced sample: peripheral blood. The receptors stem from a man aged 65-85 years with acute or convalescent COVID-19.

The J gene is TRBJ2-7, the V gene TRBV4-3, with 12 bases fitting TRBD2. Germline CDR1 LGHNA, CDR2 YSLEER. The CDR3 consists of 18 residues. With V trimmed by 0 bases and J by 5 bases, 11 bases remained unmatched. DNA for the CDR3: TGCGCCAGCAGCCAAGACCACGGACTAGCGGGGCAGGGGAACGAGCAGTACTTC. Amino acids: CASSQDHGLAGQGNEQYF.

The chain is built from TRBV5-1 and TRBJ2-1, with 8 bases matching TRBD1. This CDR3 region has 17 residues. Per the germline V gene, CDR1 is SGHRS and CDR2 is YFSETQ. The ends lost 2 bases at V and 0 bases at J; junction bases unmatched: 7. This chain's CDR3 is CASSFGQGSVSYNEQFF. The CDR3 bases are TGCGCCAGCAGCTTTGGACAGGGCTCCGTCTCCTACAATGAGCAGTTCTTC.

The chain uses TRBV4-2 and TRBJ2-2; TRBD2 matches at 8 bases. V trimming: 4 bases; J trimming: 6 bases; junction bases outside the gene matches: 10. There are 16 residues in the CDR3. From germline, CDR1 is LGHNA and CDR2 YNFKEQ. The CDR3 DNA reads as TGTGCCAGCAGCCCACGCAGCGGGGGTCGATCCGGGGAGCTGTTTTTT. Its protein is CASSPRSGGRSGELFF.

CDR3 DNA: TGTGCCAGCAGGGAAGGCAGGGAGGGAAAACTGTTTTTT. As protein: CASREGREGKLFF. The chain couples TRBV27 to TRBJ1-4; perhaps TRBD1 as D (5 bases). V dropped 6 bases and J dropped 10 bases, with 15 bases sitting between them. This CDR3 is 13 amino acids long. Germline V CDR1 and CDR2: MNHEY, SMNVEV (reference sequence).

J is TRBJ1-2 and V is TRBV7-8, with D possibly matching TRBD1 (5 bases). This CDR3 is built from 14 residues. Trimming removed 0 bases at V and 7 bases at J, with 12 bases between. Germline V lookup: CDR1 SGHVS, CDR2 FQNEAQ. The CDR3 is CASSLAARASGYTF. CDR3 nucleotide sequence: TGTGCCAGCAGCTTAGCGGCCAGGGCCTCTGGCTACACCTTC.